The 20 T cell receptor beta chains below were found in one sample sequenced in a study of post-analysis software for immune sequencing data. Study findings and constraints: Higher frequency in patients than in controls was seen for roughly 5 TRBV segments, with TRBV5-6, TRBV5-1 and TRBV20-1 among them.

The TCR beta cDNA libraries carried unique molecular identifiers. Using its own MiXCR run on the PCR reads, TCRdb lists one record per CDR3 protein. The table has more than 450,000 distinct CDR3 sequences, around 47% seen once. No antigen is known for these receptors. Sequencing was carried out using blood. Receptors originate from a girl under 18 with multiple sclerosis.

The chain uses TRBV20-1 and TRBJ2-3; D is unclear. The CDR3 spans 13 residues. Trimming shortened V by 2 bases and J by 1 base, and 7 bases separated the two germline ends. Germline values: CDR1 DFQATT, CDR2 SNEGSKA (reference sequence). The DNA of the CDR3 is TGCAGTGCTAGAAGAGACGGCACAGATACGCAGTATTTT. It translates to CSARRDGTDTQYF.

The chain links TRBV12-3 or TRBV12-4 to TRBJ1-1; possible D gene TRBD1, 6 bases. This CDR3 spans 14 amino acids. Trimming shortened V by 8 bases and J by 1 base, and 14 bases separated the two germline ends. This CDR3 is CASAARGWNTEAFF. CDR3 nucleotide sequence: TGTGCCAGCGCCGCTAGGGGGTGGAACACTGAAGCTTTCTTT.

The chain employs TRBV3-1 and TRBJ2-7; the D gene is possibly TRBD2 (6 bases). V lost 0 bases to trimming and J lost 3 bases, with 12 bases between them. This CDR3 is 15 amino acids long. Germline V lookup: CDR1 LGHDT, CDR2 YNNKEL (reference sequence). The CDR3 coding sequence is TGTGCCAGCAGCCAAGATTTCCGGGGAGGCTACGAGCAGTACTTC. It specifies CASSQDFRGGYEQYF.

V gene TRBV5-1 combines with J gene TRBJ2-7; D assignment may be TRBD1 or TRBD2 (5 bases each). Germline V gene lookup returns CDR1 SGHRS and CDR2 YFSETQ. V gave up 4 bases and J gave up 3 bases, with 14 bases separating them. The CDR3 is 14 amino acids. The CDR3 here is CASSPGQQIYEQYF. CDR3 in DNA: TGCGCCAGCAGCCCGGGGCAGCAGATCTACGAGCAGTACTTC.

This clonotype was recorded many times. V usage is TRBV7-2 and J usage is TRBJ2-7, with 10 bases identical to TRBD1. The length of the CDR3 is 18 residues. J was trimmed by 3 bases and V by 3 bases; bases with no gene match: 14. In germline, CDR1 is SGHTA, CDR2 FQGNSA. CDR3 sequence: CASSFSGTGVQNLYEQYF. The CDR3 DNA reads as TGTGCCAGCAGCTTTTCCGGGACAGGGGTCCAAAATCTCTACGAGCAGTACTTC.

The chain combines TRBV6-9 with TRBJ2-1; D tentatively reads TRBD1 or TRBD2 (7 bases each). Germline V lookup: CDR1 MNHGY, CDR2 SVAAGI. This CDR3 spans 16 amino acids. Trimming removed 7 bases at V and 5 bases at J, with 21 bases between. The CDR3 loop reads CASTRLTGREHNEQFF. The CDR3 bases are TGTGCCAGCACCAGACTGACAGGGAGGGAGCACAATGAGCAGTTCTTC.

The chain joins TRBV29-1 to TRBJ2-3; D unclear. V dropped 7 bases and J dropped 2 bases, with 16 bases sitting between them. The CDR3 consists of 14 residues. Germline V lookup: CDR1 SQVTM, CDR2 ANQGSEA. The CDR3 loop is CSANRAFYTDTQYF. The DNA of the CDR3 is TGCAGCGCCAATAGGGCCTTCTACACAGATACGCAGTATTTT.

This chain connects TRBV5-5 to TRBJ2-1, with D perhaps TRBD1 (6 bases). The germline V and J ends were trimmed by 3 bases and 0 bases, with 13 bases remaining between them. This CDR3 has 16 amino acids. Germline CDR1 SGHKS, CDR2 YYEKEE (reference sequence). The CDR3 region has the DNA TGTGCCAGCAGCTACCGACAGGCGAGCTCCTACAATGAGCAGTTCTTC. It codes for CASSYRQASSYNEQFF.

CDR3 coding DNA: TGTGCCAGCAGCCCCCGACAGGTTGAAGCTTTCTTT. Protein: CASSPRQVEAFF. The chain carries TRBV7-8 and TRBJ1-1; tentatively, D is TRBD1 (6 bases). Germline V gives CDR1 SGHVS, CDR2 FQNEAQ. The CDR3 is 12 residues long. Trimming took off 5 bases at V and 7 bases at J, with 11 bases between the two ends.

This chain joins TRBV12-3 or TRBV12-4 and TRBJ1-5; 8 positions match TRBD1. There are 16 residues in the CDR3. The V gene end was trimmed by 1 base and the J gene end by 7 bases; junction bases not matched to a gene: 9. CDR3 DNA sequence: TGTGCCAGCAGTTTAGGGGATTGGACAGGGAGCCAGCCCCAGCATTTT. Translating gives CASSLGDWTGSQPQHF.

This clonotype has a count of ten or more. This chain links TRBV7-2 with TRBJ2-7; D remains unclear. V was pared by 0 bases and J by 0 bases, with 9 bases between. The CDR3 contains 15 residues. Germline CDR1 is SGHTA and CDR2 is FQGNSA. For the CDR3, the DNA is TGTGCCAGCAGCTTAGCCGGTAGGAGCTCCTACGAGCAGTACTTC. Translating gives CASSLAGRSSYEQYF.

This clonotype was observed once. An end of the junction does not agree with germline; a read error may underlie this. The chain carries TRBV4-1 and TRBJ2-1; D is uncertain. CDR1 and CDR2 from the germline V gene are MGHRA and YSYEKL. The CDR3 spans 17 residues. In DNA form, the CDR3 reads TGCGCCGGCAGCCAATCTCGGGCCCGCAGCTCCTACAATGAGCAGTTCTTC. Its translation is CAGSQSRARSSYNEQFF.

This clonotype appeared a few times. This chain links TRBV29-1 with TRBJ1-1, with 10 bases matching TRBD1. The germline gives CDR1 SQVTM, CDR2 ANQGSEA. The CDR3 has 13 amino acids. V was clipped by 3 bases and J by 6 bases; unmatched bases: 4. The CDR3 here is CSVEGQGMPEAFF. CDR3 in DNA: TGCAGCGTTGAGGGACAGGGGATGCCTGAAGCTTTCTTT.

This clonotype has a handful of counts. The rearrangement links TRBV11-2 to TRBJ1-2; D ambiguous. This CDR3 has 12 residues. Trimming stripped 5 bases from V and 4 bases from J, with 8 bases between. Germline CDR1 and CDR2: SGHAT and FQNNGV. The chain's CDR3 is CASSELFYGYTF. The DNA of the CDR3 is TGTGCCAGCAGCGAACTGTTCTATGGCTACACCTTC.

CDR3 sequence (DNA): TGTGCCAGCAGTTGCACAGGGCCAAACGGGGACTACGAGCAGTACTTC. Translating it yields CASSCTGPNGDYEQYF. This sequence joins TRBV7-3 and TRBJ2-7; possibly TRBD1 for D (6 bases). This CDR3 has 16 amino acids. V was trimmed by 6 bases and J by 3 bases, leaving 21 bases between them. The germline V gene encodes CDR1 SGHTA and CDR2 FQGTGA.

CDR3 DNA: TGCAGTGCTAGCGGCAACACAGATACGCAGTATTTT. It is translated as CSASGNTDTQYF. The chain combines TRBV20-1 with TRBJ2-3; no reliable D call. The CDR3 contains 12 residues. Germline V gene lookup returns CDR1 DFQATT and CDR2 SNEGSKA (reference sequence). Between the trimmed V and J ends, which lost 3 bases and 2 bases, there was a span of 6 bases.

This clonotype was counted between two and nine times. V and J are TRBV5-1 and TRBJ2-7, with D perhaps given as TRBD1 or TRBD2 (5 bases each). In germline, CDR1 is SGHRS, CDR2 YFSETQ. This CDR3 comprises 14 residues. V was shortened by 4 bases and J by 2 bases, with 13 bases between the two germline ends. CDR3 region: CASSPGHGTYEQYF. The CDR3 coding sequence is TGCGCCAGCAGCCCCGGACACGGGACCTACGAGCAGTACTTC.

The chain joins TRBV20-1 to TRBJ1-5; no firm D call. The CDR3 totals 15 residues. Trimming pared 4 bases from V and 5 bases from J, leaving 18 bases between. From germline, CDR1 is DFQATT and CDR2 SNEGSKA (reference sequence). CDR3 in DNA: TGCAGTGCTACGAACCCTCAAGGGATTGATCAGCCCCAGCATTTT. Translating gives CSATNPQGIDQPQHF.

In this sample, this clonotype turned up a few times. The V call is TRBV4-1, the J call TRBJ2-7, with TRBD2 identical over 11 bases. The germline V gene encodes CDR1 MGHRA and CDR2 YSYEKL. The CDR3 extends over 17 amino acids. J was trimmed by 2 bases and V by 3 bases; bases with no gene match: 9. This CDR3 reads CASSHLGTSGDTYEQYF. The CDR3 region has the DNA TGCGCCAGCAGCCACTTGGGGACTAGCGGTGACACCTACGAGCAGTACTTC.

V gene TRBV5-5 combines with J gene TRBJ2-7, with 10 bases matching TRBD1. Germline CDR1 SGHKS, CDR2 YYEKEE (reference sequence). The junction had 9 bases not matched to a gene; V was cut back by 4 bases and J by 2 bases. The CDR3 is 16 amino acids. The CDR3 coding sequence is TGTGCCAGCAGCCTCGGGAGCGGGACAGGGGCCTACGAGCAGTACTTC. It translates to CASSLGSGTGAYEQYF.